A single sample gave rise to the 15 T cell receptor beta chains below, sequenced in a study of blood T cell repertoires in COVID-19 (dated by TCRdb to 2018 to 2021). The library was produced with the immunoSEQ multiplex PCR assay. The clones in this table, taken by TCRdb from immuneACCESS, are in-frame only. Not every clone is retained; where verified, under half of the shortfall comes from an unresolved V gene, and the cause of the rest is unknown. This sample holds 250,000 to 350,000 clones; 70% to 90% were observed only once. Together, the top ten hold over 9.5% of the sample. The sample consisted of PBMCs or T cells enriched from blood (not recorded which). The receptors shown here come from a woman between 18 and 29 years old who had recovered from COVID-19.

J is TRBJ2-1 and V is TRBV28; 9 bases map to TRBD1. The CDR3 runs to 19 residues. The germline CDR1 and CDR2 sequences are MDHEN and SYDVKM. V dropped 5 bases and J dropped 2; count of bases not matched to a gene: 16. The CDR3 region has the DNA TGTGCCAGCAGTAGCCCCTATCCGGGGGACAGGGACACCTACAATGAGCAGTTCTTC. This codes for CASSSPYPGDRDTYNEQFF.

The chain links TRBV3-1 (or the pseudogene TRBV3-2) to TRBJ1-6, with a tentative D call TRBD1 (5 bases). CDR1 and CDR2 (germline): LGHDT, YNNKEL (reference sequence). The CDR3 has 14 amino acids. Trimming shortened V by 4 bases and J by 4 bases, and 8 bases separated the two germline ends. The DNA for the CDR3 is TGTGCCAGCAGCCGACAGACGTATAATTCACCCCTCCACTTT. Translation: CASSRQTYNSPLHF.

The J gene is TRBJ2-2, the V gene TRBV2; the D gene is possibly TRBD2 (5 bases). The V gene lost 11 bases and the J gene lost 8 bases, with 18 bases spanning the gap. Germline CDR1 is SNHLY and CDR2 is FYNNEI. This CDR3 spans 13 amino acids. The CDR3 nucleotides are TGTGCCGGCACGATTCGGGCGGGTGGGGAGCTGTTTTTT. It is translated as CAGTIRAGGELFF.

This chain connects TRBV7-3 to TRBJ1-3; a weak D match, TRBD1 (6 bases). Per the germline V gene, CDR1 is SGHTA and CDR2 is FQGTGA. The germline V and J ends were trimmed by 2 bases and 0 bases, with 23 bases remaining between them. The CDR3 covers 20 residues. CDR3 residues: CASSLRRDPGEGLSGNTIYF. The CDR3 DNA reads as TGTGCCAGCAGCTTACGCCGGGACCCAGGGGAAGGACTCTCTGGAAACACCATATATTTT.

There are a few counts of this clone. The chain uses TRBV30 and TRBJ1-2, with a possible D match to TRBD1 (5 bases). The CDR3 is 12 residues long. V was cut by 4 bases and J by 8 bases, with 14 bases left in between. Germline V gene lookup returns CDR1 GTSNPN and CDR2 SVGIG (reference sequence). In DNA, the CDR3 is TGTGCCTGGACCCTTGGGGCTTCGGGCTACACCTTC. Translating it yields CAWTLGASGYTF.

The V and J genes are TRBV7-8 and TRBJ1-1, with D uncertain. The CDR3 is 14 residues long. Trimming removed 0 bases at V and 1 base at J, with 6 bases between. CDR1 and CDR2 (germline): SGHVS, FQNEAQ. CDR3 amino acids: CASSLARENTEAFF. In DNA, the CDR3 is TGTGCCAGCAGCTTAGCGAGGGAGAACACTGAAGCTTTCTTT.

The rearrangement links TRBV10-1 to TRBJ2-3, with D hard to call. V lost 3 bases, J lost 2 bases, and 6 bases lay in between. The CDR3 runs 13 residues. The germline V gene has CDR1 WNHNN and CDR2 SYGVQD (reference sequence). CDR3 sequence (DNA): TGCGCCAGCAGTGAACTACTCACAGATACGCAGTATTTT. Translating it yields CASSELLTDTQYF.

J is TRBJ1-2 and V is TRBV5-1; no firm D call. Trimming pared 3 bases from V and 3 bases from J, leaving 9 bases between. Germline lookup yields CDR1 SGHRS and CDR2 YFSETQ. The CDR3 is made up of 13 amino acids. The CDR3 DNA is TGCGCCAGCAGCTCCGGACTTGACTATGGCTACACCTTC. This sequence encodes CASSSGLDYGYTF.

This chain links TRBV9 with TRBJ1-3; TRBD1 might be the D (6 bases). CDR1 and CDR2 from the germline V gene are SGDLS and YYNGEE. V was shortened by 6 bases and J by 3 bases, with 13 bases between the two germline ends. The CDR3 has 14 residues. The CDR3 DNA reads TGTGCCAGCACCCCGGCAGGGGTTGGAAACACCATATATTTT. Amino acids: CASTPAGVGNTIYF.

CDR3 sequence reads: CASSQGGGGPYEQYF. In DNA, the CDR3 is TGTGCCAGCAGCCAAGGAGGGGGGGGCCCCTACGAGCAGTACTTC. The chain links TRBV3-1 (or the pseudogene TRBV3-2) to TRBJ2-7, with D possibly matching TRBD2 (7 bases). Germline CDR1 and CDR2: LGHDT and YNNKEL (reference sequence). Trimming cost V 1 base and J 2 bases, with 12 bases left between them. The CDR3 extends over 15 amino acids.

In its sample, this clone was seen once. Here the CDR3 reads CASSLIGGALPSTDTQYF. DNA for the CDR3: TGTGCCAGCAGTTTAATAGGTGGGGCTCTTCCATCCACAGATACGCAGTATTTT. The gene calls are TRBV27 and TRBJ2-3; TRBD1 is a possible D gene (5 bases). The germline gives CDR1 MNHEY, CDR2 SMNVEV (reference sequence). The CDR3 has 18 residues. V lost 2 bases, J lost 2 bases, and 20 bases lay in between.

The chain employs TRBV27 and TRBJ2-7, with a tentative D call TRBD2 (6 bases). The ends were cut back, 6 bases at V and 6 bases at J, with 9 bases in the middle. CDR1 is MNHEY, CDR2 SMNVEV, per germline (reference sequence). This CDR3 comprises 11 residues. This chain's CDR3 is CASRGGPEQYF. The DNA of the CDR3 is TGTGCCAGCAGGGGAGGCCCCGAGCAGTACTTC.

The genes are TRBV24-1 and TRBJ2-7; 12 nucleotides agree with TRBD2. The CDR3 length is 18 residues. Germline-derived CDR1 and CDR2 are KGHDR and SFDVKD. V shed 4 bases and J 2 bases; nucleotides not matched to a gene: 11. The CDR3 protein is CATSDSGLAGLPTYEQYF. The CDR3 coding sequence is TGTGCCACCAGTGACTCTGGACTAGCGGGACTCCCTACCTACGAGCAGTACTTC.

In DNA form, the CDR3 reads TGTGCCAGTACCTCGGACAGGACCTCTGGAAACACCATATATTTT. Translated: CASTSDRTSGNTIYF. This chain links TRBV19 with TRBJ1-3, with 7 bases aligning to TRBD1. CDR1 is LNHDA, CDR2 SQIVND, per germline (reference sequence). The CDR3 spans 15 residues. V gave up 7 bases and J gave up 0 bases; unmatched junction bases: 6.

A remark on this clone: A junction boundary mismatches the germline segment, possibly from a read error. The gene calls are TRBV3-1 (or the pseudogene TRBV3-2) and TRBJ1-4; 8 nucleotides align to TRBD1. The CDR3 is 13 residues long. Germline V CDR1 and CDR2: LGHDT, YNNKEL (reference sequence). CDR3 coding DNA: TGTGCCAGCAGCCAAGATTCCTCGGACAGGGTCGTTTTT. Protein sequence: CASSQDSSDRVVF.